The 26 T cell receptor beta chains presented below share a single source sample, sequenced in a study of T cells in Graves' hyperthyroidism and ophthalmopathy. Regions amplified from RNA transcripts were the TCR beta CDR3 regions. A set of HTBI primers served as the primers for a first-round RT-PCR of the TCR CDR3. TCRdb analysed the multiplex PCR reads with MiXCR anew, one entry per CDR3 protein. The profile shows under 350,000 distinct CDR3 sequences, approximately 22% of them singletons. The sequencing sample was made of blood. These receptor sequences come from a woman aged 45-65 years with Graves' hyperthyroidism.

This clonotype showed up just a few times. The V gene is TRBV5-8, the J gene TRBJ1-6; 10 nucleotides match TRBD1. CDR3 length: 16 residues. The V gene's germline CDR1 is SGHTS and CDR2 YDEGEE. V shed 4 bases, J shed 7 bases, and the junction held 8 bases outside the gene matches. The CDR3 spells CASSPGTGVRNSPLHF. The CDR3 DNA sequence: TGTGCCAGCAGCCCCGGGACAGGGGTGCGAAATTCACCCCTCCACTTT.

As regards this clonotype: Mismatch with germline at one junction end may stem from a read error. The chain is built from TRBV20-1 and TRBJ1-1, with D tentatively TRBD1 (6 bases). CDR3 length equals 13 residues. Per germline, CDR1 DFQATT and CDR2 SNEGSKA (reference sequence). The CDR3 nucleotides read TGCAGACCCGCGGGGGCCGAGAACACTGAAGCTTCCTTT. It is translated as CRPAGAENTEASF.

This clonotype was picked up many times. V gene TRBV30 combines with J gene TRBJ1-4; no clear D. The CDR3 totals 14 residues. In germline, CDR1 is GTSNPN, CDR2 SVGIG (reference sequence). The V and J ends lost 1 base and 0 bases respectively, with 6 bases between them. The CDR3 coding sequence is TGTGCCTGGAGTGCGGGAACAACTAATGAAAAACTGTTTTTT. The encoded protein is CAWSAGTTNEKLFF.

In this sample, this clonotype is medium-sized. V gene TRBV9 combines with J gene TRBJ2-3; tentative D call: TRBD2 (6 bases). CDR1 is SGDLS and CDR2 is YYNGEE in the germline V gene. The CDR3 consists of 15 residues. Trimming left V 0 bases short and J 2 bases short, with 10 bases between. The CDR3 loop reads CASSVGRTNTDTQYF. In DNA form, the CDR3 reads TGTGCCAGCAGCGTAGGCCGGACTAACACAGATACGCAGTATTTT.

CDR3 bases: TGTGCCACCAGCAGAGAAGGAGGGGGCCCTTATGGCTACACCTTC. Its translation is CATSREGGGPYGYTF. V and J are TRBV15 and TRBJ1-2; 7 nucleotides line up with TRBD1. CDR3 size: 15 residues. Germline V gives CDR1 LNHNV, CDR2 YYDKDF (reference sequence). The J segment lost 5 bases and the V segment lost 0 bases, leaving 6 bases of the junction unmatched.

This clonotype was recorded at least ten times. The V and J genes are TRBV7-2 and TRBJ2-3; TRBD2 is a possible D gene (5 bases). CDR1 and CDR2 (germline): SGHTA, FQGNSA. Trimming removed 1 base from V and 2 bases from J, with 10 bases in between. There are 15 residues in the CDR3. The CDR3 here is CASSLVLAPTDTQYF. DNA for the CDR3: TGTGCCAGCAGCTTAGTGCTAGCACCCACAGATACGCAGTATTTT.

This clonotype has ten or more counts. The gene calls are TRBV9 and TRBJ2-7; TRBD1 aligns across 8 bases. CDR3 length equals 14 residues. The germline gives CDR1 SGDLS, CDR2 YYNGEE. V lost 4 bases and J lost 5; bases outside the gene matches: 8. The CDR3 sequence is CASSQTPGGNEQYF. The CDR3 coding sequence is TGTGCCAGCAGCCAGACGCCAGGGGGCAACGAGCAGTACTTC.

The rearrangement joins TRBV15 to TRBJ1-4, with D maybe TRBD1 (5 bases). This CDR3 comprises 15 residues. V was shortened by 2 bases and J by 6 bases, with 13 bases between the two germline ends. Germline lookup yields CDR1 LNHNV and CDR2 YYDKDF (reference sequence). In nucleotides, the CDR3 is TGTGCCACCAGCAGACAACAGGCGGACTATGAAAAACTGTTTTTT. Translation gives CATSRQQADYEKLFF.

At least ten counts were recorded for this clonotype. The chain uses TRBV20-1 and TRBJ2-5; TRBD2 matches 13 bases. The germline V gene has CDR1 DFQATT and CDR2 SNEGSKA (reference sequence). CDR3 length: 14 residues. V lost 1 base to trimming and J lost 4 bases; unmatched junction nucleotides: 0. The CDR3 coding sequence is TGCAGTGCTAGAGGACTAGCGGGGGGAGAGACCCAGTACTTC. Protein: CSARGLAGGETQYF.

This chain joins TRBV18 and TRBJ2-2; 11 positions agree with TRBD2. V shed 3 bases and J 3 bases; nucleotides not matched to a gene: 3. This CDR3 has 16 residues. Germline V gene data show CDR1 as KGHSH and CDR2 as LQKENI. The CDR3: CASSPLAGGDTGELFF. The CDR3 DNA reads TGTGCCAGCTCACCGCTAGCGGGAGGAGACACCGGGGAGCTGTTTTTT.

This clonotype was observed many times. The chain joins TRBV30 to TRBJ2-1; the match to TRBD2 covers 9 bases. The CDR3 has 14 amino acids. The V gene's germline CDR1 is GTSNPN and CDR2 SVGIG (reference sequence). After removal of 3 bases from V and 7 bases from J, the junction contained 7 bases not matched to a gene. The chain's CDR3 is CAWRPAGGVNEQFF. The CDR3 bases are TGTGCCTGGAGGCCAGCGGGAGGAGTTAATGAGCAGTTCTTC.

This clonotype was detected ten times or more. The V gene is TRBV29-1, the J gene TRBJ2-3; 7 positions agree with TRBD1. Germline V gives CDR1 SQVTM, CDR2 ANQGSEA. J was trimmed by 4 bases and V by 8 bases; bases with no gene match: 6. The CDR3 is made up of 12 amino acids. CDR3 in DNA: TGCAGCTCCGCACAGGGGTCAGATACGCAGTATTTT. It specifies CSSAQGSDTQYF.

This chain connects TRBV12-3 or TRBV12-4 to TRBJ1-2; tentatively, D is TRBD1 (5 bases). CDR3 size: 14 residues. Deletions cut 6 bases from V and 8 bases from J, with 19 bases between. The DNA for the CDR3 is TGTGCCAGCAGCCTGGATCGGGGACGAGGGGGCTACACCTTC. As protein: CASSLDRGRGGYTF.

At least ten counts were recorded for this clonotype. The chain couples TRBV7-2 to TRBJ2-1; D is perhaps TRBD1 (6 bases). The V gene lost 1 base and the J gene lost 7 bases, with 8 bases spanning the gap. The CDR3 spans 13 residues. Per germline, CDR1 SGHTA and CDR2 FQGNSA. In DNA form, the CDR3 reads TGTGCCAGCAGCTTAGTAGGGGGAAATGAGCAGTTCTTC. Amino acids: CASSLVGGNEQFF.

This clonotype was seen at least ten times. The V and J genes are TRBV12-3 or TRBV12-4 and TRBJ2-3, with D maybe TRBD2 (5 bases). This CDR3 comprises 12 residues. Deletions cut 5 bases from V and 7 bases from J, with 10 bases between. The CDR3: CASSPTGNTQYF. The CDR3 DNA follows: TGTGCCAGCAGTCCCACCGGGAATACGCAGTATTTT.

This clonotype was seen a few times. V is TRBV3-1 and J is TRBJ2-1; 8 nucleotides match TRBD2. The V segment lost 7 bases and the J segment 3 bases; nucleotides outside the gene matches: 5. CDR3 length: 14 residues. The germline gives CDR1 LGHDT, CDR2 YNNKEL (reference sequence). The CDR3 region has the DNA TGTGCCAGCAACCCCAGCGGGAGCTACAATGAGCAGTTCTTC. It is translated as CASNPSGSYNEQFF.

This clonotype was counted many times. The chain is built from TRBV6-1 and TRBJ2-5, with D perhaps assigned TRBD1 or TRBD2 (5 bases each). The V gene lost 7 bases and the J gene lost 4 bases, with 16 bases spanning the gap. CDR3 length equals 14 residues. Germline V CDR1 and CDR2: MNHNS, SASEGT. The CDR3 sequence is CASKGRPGPETQYF. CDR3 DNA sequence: TGTGCCAGCAAGGGACGCCCTGGGCCAGAGACCCAGTACTTC.

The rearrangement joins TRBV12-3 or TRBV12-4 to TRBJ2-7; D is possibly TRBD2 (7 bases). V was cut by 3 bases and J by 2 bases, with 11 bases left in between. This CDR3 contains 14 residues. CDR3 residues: CASSFGGGPYEQYF. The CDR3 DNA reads TGTGCCAGCAGTTTTGGGGGGGGGCCCTACGAGCAGTACTTC.

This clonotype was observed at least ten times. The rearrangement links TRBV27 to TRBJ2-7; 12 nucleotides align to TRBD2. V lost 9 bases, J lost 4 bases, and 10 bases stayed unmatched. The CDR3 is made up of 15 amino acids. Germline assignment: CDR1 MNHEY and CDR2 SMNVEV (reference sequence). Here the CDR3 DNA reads TGTGCCAGTAGACTAGCGGGAGTAGGGGGTTACGAGCAGTACTTC. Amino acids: CASRLAGVGGYEQYF.

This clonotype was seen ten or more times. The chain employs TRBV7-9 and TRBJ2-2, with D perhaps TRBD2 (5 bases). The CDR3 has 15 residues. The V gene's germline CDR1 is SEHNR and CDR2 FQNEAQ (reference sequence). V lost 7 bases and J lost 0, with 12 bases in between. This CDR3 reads CASKVGVANTGELFF. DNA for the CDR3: TGTGCCAGCAAGGTGGGAGTCGCGAACACCGGGGAGCTGTTTTTT.

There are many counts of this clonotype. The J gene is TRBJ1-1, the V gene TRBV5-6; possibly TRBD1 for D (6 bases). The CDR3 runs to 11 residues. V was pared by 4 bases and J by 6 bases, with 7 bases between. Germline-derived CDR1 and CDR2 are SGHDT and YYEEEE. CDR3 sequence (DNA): TGTGCCAGCAGCGACAGGTCTGAAGCTTTCTTT. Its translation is CASSDRSEAFF.

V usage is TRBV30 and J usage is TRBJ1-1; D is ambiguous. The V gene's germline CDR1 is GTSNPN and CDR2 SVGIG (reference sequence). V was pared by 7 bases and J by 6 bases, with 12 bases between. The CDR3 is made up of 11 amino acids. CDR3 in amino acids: CASLVVAEAFF. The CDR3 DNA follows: TGTGCCTCCCTAGTAGTAGCTGAAGCTTTCTTT.

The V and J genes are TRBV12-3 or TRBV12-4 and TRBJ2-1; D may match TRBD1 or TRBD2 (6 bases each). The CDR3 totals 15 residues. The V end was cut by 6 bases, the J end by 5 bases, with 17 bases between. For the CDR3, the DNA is TGTGCCAGCAGGGACGGGGGCGCCGGGCACAATGAGCAGTTCTTC. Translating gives CASRDGGAGHNEQFF.

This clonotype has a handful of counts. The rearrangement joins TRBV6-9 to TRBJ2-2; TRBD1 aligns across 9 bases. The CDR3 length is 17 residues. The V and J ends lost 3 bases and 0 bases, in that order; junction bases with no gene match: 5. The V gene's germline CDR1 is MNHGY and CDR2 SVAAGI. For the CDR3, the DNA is TGTGCCAGCAGTTACTTGGGGACAGGGTCGAACACCGGGGAGCTGTTTTTT. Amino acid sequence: CASSYLGTGSNTGELFF.

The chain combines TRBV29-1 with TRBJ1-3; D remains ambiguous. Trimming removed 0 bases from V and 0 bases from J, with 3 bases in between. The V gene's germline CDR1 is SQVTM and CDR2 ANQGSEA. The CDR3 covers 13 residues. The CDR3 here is CSVEDISGNTIYF. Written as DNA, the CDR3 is TGCAGCGTTGAAGACATCTCTGGAAACACCATATATTTT.

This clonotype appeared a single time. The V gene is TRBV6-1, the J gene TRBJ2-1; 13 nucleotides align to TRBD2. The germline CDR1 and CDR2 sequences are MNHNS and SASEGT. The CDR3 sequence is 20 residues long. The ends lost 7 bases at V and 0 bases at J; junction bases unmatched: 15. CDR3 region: CASTRGTGTSGVPSYNEQFF. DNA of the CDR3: TGTGCCAGCACCCGTGGGACCGGGACTAGCGGGGTACCCTCCTACAATGAGCAGTTCTTC.